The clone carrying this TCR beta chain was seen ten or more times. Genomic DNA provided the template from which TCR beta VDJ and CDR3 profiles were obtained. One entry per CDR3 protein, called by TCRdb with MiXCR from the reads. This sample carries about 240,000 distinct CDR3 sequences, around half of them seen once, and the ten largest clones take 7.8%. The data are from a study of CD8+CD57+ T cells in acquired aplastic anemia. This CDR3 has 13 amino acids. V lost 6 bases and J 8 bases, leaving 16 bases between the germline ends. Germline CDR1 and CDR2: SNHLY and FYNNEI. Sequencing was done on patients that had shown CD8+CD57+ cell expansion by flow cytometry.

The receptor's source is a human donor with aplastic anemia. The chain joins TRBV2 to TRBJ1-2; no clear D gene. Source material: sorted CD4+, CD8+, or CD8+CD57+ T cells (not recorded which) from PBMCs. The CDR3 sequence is CASSGRLTDGYTF. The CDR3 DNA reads TGTGCCAGCAGCGGACGTCTCACGGACGGCTACACCTTC.